This T cell receptor (beta chain) was captured by sequencing in a study of blood T cell repertoires in COVID-19. Study at large: The cDNA or gDNA used as material had been derived from T cells, B-cell-depleted T cells, or PBMCs.

Germline loops: CDR1 GTSNPN, CDR2 SVGIG (reference sequence). The ends lost 0 bases at V and 3 bases at J; junction bases unmatched: 5. The CDR3 length is 15 residues. Individuals aged about 18 to 89 years were recruited from around 22 US areas. Self-reported history from a screening survey and questionnaire set each donor's cohort. Exposed study participants had met a COVID-19 case within 2 weeks before entry. The data were produced by immunoSEQ multiplex PCR, yet TCRdb's version contains in-frame clones alone and is incomplete. The sample lists 250,000 to 300,000 clones, roughly 81% occurring once. The specimen sequenced was PBMCs or T cells enriched from blood (not recorded which). The chain couples TRBV30 to TRBJ2-7; 10 bases are shared with TRBD1. The receptor's source is a woman aged 50 to 60 who had been exposed to COVID-19. The CDR3 DNA reads as TGTGCCTGGAGTGTCGGGACAGGGGCCAACTACGAGCAGTACTTC. Its translation is CAWSVGTGANYEQYF.